Below, one T cell receptor (beta chain) is given with its context. What it binds is unknown. Profiling relied on immunoSEQ multiplex PCR, and the TCRdb table lists in-frame clones only, not all of them. The sample contains more than 85,000 clones, more than 70% of which appear only once. Autoimmune disease history or systemic immunosuppression excluded patients. The entry originates in a study of OX40 agonist ivuxolimab in advanced cancers. Whole-study context: Earlier treatment with anti-PD-1, anti-PD-L1 or anti-CTLA-4 was permitted, and over 35% had received some. Whole-study results and caveats: At 0.1 to 3.0 mg/kg and by week 6, CD4+ and CD8+ T cells in the blood had expanded clonally. Low normalized T-cell clonal expansion was also seen in some nonresponders.

The germline gives CDR1 MDHEN, CDR2 SYDVKM. This CDR3 has 14 amino acids. V lost 4 bases to trimming and J lost 7 bases, with 16 bases between them. The source is an adult with an advanced solid tumor such as melanoma, head and neck, liver or kidney cancer. This specimen was CD4+ or CD8+ T cells sorted from blood, taken in a trial of the OX40 agonist ivuxolimab. The V and J genes are TRBV28 and TRBJ1-1; D might be TRBD1 (6 bases). CDR3 residues: CASSSPGQGFEAFF. In DNA form, the CDR3 reads TGTGCCAGCAGTTCTCCGGGACAAGGCTTTGAAGCTTTCTTT.